This T cell receptor beta chain was captured by sequencing in a study of blood T cells in healthy people across ages. The CDR3 is made up of 17 amino acids. Per the germline V gene, CDR1 is SNHLY and CDR2 is FYNNEI. V was clipped by 5 bases and J by 3 bases, with 22 bases between them. For the second PCR, which ran for about 7 to 11 cycles, a sample-barcoded 5' primer and a J-beta primer mix were used. TCRdb passed the 5' RACE reads through MiXCR, listing each CDR3 protein once. The repertoire holds more than 900,000 distinct CDR3 sequences, with roughly 29% as singletons. This clonotype was seen a handful of times. These data were likewise used in another study, on T cells of mothers and their children.

Sequenced input: blood. The sequence derives from a middle-aged woman in good health. The chain recombines TRBV2 with TRBJ1-2, with a weak D call TRBD1 (6 bases). Here the CDR3 DNA reads TGTGCCAGCAGTAGTCGGGACACCGAGGGAGGTCACTATGGCTACACCTTC. It is translated as CASSSRDTEGGHYGYTF.